This T cell receptor (beta chain) was captured by sequencing in a study of cytotoxic CD8 clonotypes in ibrutinib-treated CLL. Regarding the study as a whole: Clonality was higher at baseline than in age-matched healthy donors and tracked circulating CD8+ T-cell counts.

About this clone: Its target is unknown.

TCRdb keeps only in-frame clones here, not all; method: immunoSEQ multiplex PCR. Among over 150,000 clones, 70% to 85% were seen once, and the ten largest hold about 2.1%. The clonotype comes from a human donor with chronic lymphocytic leukemia. The source material was PBMCs, sampled after 12 months of ibrutinib treatment.

The CDR3 coding sequence is TGTGCCAGCAGTGAGATTCATGGGGAGTACTATGGCTACACCTTC. It codes for CASSEIHGEYYGYTF. V is TRBV6-1 and J is TRBJ1-2, with D unresolved. Trimming took 3 bases from V and 3 from J, leaving 14 bases between them. Germline CDR1 is MNHNS and CDR2 is SASEGT. The CDR3 totals 15 residues.